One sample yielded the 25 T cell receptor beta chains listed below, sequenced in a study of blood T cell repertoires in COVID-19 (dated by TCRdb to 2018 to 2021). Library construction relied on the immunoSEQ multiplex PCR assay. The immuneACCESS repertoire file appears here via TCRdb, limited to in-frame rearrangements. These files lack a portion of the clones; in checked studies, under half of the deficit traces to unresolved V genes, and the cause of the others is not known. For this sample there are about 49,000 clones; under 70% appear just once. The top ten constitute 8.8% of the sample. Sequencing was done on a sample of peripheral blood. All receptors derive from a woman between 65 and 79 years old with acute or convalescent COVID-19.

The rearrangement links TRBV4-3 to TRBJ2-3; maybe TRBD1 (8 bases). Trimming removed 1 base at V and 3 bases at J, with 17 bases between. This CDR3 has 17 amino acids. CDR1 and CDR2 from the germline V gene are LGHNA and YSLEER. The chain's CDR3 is CASSQGSGTGYTDTQYF. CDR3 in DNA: TGCGCCAGCAGCCAAGGGAGCGGGACAGGTTATACAGATACGCAGTATTTT.

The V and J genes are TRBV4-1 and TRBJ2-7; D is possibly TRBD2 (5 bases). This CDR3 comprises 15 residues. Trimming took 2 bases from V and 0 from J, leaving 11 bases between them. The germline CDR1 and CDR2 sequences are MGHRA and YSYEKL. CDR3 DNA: TGCGCCAGCAGCCAACGGTTGGGGAGCTCCTACGAGCAGTACTTC. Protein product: CASSQRLGSSYEQYF.

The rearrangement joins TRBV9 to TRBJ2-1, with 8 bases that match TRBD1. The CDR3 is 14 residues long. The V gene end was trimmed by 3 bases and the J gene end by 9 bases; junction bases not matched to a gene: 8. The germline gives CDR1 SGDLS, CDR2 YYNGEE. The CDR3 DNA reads TGTGCCAGCAGCGCACGACAGGGGCGTGGTGAGCAGTTCTTC. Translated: CASSARQGRGEQFF.

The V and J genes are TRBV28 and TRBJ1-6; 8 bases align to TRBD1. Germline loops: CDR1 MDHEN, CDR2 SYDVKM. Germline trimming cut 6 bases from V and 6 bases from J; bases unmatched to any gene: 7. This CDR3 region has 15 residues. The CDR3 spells CASRADRGSNSPLHF. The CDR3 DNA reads TGTGCCAGCAGGGCCGACAGGGGCTCTAATTCACCCCTCCACTTT.

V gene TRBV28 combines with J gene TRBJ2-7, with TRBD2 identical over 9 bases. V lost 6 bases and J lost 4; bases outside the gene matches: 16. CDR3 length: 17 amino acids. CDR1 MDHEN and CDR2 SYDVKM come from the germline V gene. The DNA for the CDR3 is TGTGCCAGCAGCTCCCTAGGGCGGGAGGGACAGCAATACGAGCAGTACTTC. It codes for CASSSLGREGQQYEQYF.

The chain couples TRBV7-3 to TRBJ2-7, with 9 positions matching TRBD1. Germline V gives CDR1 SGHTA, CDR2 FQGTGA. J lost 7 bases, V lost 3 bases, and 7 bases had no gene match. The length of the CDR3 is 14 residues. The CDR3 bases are TGTGCCAGCAGCTTGACAGGGGGTCGTGGGGAGCAGTACTTC. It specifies CASSLTGGRGEQYF.

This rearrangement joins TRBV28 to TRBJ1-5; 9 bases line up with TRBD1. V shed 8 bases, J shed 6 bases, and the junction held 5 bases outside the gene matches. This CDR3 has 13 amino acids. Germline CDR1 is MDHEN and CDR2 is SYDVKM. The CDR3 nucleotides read TGTGCCAGCGCCGAGACAGGGGGTCAGCCCCAGCATTTT. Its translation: CASAETGGQPQHF.

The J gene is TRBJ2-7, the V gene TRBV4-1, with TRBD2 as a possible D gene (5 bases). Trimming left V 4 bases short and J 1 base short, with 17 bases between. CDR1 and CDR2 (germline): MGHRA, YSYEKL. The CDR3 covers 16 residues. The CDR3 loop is CASSLELGGLSYEQYF. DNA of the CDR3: TGCGCCAGCAGCCTCGAACTAGGCGGCTTATCCTACGAGCAGTACTTC.

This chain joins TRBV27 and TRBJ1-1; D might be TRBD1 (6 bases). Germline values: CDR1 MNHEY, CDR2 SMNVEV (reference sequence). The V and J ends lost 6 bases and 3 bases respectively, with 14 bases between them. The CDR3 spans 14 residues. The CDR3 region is CASSVDRTDTEAFF. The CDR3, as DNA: TGTGCCAGCAGCGTGGACAGAACGGACACTGAAGCTTTCTTT.

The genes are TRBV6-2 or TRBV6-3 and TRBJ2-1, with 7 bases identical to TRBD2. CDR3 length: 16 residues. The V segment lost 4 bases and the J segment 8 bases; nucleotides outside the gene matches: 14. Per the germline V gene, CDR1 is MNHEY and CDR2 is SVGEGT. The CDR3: CASSFGLGRNRDEQFF. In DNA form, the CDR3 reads TGTGCCAGCAGTTTCGGACTAGGGAGGAATCGGGATGAGCAGTTCTTC.

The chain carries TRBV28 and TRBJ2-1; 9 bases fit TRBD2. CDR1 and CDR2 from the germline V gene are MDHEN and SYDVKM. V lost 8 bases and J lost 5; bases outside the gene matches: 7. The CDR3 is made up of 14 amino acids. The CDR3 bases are TGTGCCAGCCACGAGACTAGCGGCAACAATGAGCAGTTCTTC. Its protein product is CASHETSGNNEQFF.

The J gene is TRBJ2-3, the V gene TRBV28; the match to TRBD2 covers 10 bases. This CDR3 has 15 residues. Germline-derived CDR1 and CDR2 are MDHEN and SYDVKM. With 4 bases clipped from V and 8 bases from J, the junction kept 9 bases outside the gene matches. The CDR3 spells CASSSLTRTSGTQYF. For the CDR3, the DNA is TGTGCCAGCAGTTCCCTCACTCGGACTAGCGGTACGCAGTATTTT.

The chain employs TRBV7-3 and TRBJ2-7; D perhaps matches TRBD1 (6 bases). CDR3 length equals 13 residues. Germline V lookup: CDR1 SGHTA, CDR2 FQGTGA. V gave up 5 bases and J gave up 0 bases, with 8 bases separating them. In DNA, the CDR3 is TGTGCCAGCAGCCCAGGGGACTCCTACGAGCAGTACTTC. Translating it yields CASSPGDSYEQYF. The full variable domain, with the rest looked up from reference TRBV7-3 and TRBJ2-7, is GAGVSQTPSNKVTEKGKYVELRCDPISGHTALYWYRQSLGQGPEFLIYFQGTGAADDSGLPNDRFFAVRPEGSVSTLKIQRTERGDSAVYLCASSPGDSYEQYFGPGTRLTVT.

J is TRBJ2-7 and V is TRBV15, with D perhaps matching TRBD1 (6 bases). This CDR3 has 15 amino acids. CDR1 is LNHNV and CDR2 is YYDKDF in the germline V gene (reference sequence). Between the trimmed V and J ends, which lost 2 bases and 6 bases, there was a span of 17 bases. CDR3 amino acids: CATSRTKGEEPEQYF. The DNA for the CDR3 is TGTGCCACCAGCAGAACTAAGGGGGAAGAGCCCGAGCAGTACTTC.

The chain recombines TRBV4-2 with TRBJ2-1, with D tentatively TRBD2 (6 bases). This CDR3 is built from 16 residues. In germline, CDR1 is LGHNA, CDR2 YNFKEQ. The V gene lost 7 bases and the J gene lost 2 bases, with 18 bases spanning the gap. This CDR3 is CASTENTGVTYNEQFF. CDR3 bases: TGTGCCAGCACGGAGAACACGGGGGTTACCTACAATGAGCAGTTCTTC.

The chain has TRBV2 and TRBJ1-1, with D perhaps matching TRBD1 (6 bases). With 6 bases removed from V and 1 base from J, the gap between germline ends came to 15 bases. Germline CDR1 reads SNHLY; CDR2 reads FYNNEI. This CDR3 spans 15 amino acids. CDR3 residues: CASRALGQTNTEAFF. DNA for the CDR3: TGTGCCAGCAGGGCCTTAGGACAGACGAACACTGAAGCTTTCTTT.

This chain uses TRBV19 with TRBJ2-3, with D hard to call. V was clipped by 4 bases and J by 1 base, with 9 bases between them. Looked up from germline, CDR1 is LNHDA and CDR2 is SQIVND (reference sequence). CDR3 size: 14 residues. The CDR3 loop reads CASSRPSGTDTQYF. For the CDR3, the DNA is TGTGCCAGTAGTAGGCCGTCTGGCACAGATACGCAGTATTTT.

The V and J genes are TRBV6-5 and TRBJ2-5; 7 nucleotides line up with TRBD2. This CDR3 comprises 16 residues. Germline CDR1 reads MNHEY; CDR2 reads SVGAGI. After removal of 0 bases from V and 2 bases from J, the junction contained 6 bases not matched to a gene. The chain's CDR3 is CASSYSRLAQQETQYF. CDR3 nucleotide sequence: TGTGCCAGCAGTTACTCGAGACTAGCTCAACAAGAGACCCAGTACTTC.

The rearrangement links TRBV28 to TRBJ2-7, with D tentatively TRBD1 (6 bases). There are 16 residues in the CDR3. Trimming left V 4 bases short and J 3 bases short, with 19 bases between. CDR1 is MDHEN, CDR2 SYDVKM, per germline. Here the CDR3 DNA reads TGTGCCAGCAGTTCCTTAACCGGGACACCACTCTACGAGCAGTACTTC. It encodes CASSSLTGTPLYEQYF.

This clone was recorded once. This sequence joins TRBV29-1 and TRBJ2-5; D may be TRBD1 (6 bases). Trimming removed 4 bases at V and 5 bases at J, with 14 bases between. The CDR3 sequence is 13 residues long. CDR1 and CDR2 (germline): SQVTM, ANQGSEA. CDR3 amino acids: CSVVEGGMETQYF. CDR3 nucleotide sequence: TGCAGCGTTGTGGAAGGGGGTATGGAGACCCAGTACTTC.

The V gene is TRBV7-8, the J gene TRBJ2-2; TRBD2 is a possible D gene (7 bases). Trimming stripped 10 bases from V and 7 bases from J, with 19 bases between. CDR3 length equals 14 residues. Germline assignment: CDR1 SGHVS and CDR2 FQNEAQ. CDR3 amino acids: CAINMGGRIGELFF. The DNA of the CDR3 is TGTGCCATAAACATGGGGGGGCGAATCGGGGAGCTGTTTTTT.

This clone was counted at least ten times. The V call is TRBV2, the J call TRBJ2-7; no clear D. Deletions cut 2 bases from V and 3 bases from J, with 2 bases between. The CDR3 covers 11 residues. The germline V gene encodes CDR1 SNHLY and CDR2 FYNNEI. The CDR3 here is CASSEYYEQYF. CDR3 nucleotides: TGTGCCAGCAGTGAATACTACGAGCAGTACTTC.

The CDR3 loop is CASALQDYEQYF. The CDR3 DNA reads TGTGCCAGCGCCCTACAGGACTACGAGCAGTACTTC. J is TRBJ2-7 and V is TRBV6-6; possibly TRBD1 for D (5 bases). Trimming shortened V by 8 bases and J by 3 bases, and 11 bases separated the two germline ends. CDR3 length: 12 residues. Germline V gives CDR1 MNHNY, CDR2 SVGAGI (reference sequence).

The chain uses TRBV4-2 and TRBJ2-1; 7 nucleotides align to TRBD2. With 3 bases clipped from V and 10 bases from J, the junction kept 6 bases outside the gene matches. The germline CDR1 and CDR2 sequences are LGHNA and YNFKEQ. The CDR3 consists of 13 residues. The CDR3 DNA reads TGTGCCAGCAGCCACCCCAATAGCGGGGAGCAGTTCTTC. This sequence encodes CASSHPNSGEQFF.

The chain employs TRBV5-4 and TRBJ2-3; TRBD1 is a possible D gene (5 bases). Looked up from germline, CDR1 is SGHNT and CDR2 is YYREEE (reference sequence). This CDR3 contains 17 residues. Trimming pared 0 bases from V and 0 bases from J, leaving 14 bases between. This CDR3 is CASSLEGILFSTDTQYF. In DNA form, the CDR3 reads TGTGCCAGCAGCTTGGAGGGGATTCTCTTTAGCACAGATACGCAGTATTTT.